The 5 T cell receptor beta chains presented below share a single source sample, sequenced in a study of identical twins. TCRdb reprocessed the 5' RACE reads via MiXCR and lists one record per CDR3 protein. The sample includes under 450,000 distinct CDR3 sequences, less than 20% of them seen just once. Source material: naive T cells sorted from blood. The source is a man aged 50-60 years in good health.

This chain uses TRBV4-3 with TRBJ2-1; maybe TRBD2 (6 bases). The CDR3 loop spans 16 amino acids. In germline, CDR1 is LGHNA, CDR2 YSLEER. Trimming stripped 0 bases from V and 2 bases from J, with 11 bases between. The CDR3 nucleotides are TGCGCCAGCAGCCAAGAATGGGGGGTACCCTACAATGAGCAGTTCTTC. This encodes CASSQEWGVPYNEQFF.

This clonotype turned up a few times. J is TRBJ2-5 and V is TRBV20-1, with TRBD2 as a possible D gene (6 bases). The V gene lost 6 bases and the J gene lost 4 bases, with 18 bases spanning the gap. This CDR3 contains 14 residues. CDR1 is DFQATT and CDR2 is SNEGSKA in the germline V gene (reference sequence). CDR3 coding DNA: TGCAGTGCCTTTTTCTCTCTCGGGGGAGAGACCCAGTACTTC. Amino acids: CSAFFSLGGETQYF.

This clonotype came up many times. The V and J genes are TRBV5-5 and TRBJ1-1; unclear D gene. The CDR3 is 13 residues long. V was trimmed by 3 bases and J by 5 bases, leaving 11 bases between them. The germline V gene has CDR1 SGHKS and CDR2 YYEKEE (reference sequence). In DNA, the CDR3 is TGTGCCAGCAGCTCACTGGATCAAACTGAAGCTTTCTTT. This codes for CASSSLDQTEAFF. The whole variable domain, remainder taken from reference TRBV5-5 and TRBJ1-1, is DAGVTQSPTHLIKTRGQQVTLRCSPISGHKSVSWYQQVLGQGPQFIFQYYEKEERGRGNFPDRFSARQFPNYSSELNVNALLLGDSALYLCASSSLDQTEAFFGQGTRLTVV.

This clonotype has more than one count but fewer than ten. The chain recombines TRBV12-3 or TRBV12-4 with TRBJ2-1; 7 bases are shared with TRBD2. The CDR3 is made up of 15 amino acids. V lost 5 bases, J lost 2 bases, and 6 bases stayed unmatched. The CDR3 is CASSIHRGAYNEQFF. CDR3 in DNA: TGTGCCAGCAGTATACACCGGGGGGCCTACAATGAGCAGTTCTTC.

This chain uses TRBV6-5 with TRBJ2-3; the D is unclear. Trimming left V 2 bases short and J 6 bases short, with 12 bases between. CDR1 is MNHEY, CDR2 SVGAGI, per germline. The CDR3 has 14 residues. The CDR3 DNA sequence: TGTGCCAGCAGTTACGAACGGGTTTCGGATACGCAGTATTTT. Translation gives CASSYERVSDTQYF.